This is a list of T cell receptor beta chains from one sample in a study of shared T cell receptors in the human thymus. The table came from immunoSEQ multiplex PCR; TCRdb's copy has only in-frame clones and leaves some out. The sample yields over 650,000 clones, around 87% seen once. This same sample was also part of a study on human thymus T cells.

The specimen sequenced was thymocytes. The source of these receptors is a boy under two years old with a congenital heart defect. The CDR3 runs from the conserved cysteine through the conserved F or W. The D gene is left open where the match is weak.

D: TRBD2; J: TRBJ2-2; V: TRBV5-4; CDR3: CASSHTSGGYTGELFF
D: TRBD1; J: TRBJ2-7; V: TRBV28; CDR3: CASSRPGQGHLGQYF
D: .; J: TRBJ2-7; V: TRBV10-2; CDR3: CASSGLQAEGNEQYF
D: TRBD2; J: TRBJ2-7; V: TRBV9; CDR3: CASSTWTSGYEQYF
D: TRBD2; J: TRBJ2-3; V: TRBV14; CDR3: CASSQGWRLAGGNGSTDTQYF
D: TRBD1; J: TRBJ1-2; V: TRBV6-5; CDR3: CASSPRDRECGYTF
D: .; J: TRBJ2-1; V: TRBV13; CDR3: CASSHPAAYGEQFF
D: TRBD2; J: TRBJ2-2; V: TRBV5-1; CDR3: CASSLTSGPLGGELFF
D: .; J: TRBJ1-3; V: TRBV2; CDR3: CASRDTLINTIYF
D: .; J: TRBJ1-1; V: TRBV4-2; CDR3: CASSTQINTEAFF
D: .; J: TRBJ1-5; V: TRBV5-6; CDR3: CASSRFKETGQLSNQPQHF
D: .; J: TRBJ1-5; V: TRBV28; CDR3: CASSLYAGDGANQPQHF
D: .; J: TRBJ2-3; V: TRBV9; CDR3: CASSVYQGGDTQYF
D: .; J: TRBJ2-3; V: TRBV27; CDR3: CASSFRPWGVDTQYF
D: .; J: TRBJ2-2; V: TRBV5-6; CDR3: CASSLPLTGELFF
D: .; J: TRBJ2-5; V: TRBV7-2; CDR3: CASSFEEETQYF
D: TRBD1; J: TRBJ1-2; V: TRBV19; CDR3: CASKTGGFGGYTF
D: .; J: TRBJ2-5; V: TRBV5-1; CDR3: CASSLALRATETQYF
D: .; J: TRBJ1-1; V: TRBV4-3; CDR3: CASSQGLTNTEAFF
D: .; J: TRBJ2-3; V: TRBV5-6; CDR3: CASSLARLAVTDTQYF
D: .; J: TRBJ2-7; V: TRBV5-6; CDR3: CASSAGPASGYEQYF
D: .; J: TRBJ2-1; V: TRBV7-8; CDR3: CASSPRGDEQFF
D: .; J: TRBJ1-1; V: TRBV30; CDR3: CAWMSKTEAFF
D: TRBD1; J: TRBJ1-4; V: TRBV5-8; CDR3: CASFLGGSGEKLFF
D: .; J: TRBJ2-6; V: TRBV28; CDR3: CASSPLEGPSGANVLTF
D: TRBD1; J: TRBJ2-7; V: TRBV9; CDR3: CASSPEDQKGAGQGIYEQYF
D: TRBD2; J: TRBJ2-7; V: TRBV14; CDR3: CASSQDSASGVYEQYF
D: TRBD1; J: TRBJ1-5; V: TRBV5-1; CDR3: CASSLEGANQPQHF
D: .; J: TRBJ2-3; V: TRBV29-1; CDR3: CSVFHIERGFSDTQYF
D: .; J: TRBJ1-6; V: TRBV13; CDR3: CASSSMDTRSYNSPLHF
D: TRBD1; J: TRBJ1-6; V: TRBV30; CDR3: CAWTHDRDNSPLHF
D: TRBD2; J: TRBJ2-1; V: TRBV28; CDR3: CASSLCTGGPYNEQFF
D: .; J: TRBJ2-7; V: TRBV6-1; CDR3: CASRSTRDYEQYF
D: .; J: TRBJ1-3; V: TRBV5-1; CDR3: CASSVDTGNTIYF
D: TRBD2; J: TRBJ2-1; V: TRBV5-6; CDR3: CASSFLAGGNNEQFF
D: .; J: TRBJ2-7; V: TRBV28; CDR3: CASLSGPGILSSYEQYF
D: TRBD2; J: TRBJ2-3; V: TRBV25-1; CDR3: CASSAHLAGESTDTQYF
D: .; J: TRBJ1-4; V: TRBV28; CDR3: CASSFPRTTEKLFF
D: TRBD1; J: TRBJ2-7; V: TRBV18; CDR3: CASSADDRGKLSYEQYF
D: TRBD1; J: TRBJ1-5; V: TRBV15; CDR3: CATSRNRGGQPQHF
D: TRBD2; J: TRBJ2-7; V: TRBV6-5; CDR3: CASSQNSGSVYEQYF
D: TRBD1; J: TRBJ2-7; V: TRBV6-5; CDR3: CASSRRGQVDEQYF
D: .; J: TRBJ1-5; V: TRBV4-1; CDR3: CASSQAVVFSLGGNQPQHF
D: .; J: TRBJ1-1; V: TRBV19; CDR3: CASNPRTEEPLTEAFF
D: .; J: TRBJ2-7; V: TRBV6-5; CDR3: CATRTRDEQYF
D: TRBD2; J: TRBJ2-3; V: TRBV7-6; CDR3: CASSRPMDTGLAGYTDTQYF
D: .; J: TRBJ2-1; V: TRBV28; CDR3: CASSLLVRGNNEQFF